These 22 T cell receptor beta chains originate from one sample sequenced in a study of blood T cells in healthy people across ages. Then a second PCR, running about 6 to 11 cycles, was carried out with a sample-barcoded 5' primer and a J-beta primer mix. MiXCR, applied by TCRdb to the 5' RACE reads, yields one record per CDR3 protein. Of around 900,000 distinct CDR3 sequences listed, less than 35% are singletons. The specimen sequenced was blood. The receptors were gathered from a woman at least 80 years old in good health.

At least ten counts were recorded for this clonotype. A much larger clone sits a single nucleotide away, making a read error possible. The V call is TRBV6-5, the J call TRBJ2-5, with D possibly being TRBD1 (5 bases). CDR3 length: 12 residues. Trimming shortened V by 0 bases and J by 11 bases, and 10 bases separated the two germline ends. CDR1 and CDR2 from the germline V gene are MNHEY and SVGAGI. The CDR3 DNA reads TGTGCCAGCAGTTACTCGAGTGGGGCGCAGTACTTC. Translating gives CASSYSSGAQYF.

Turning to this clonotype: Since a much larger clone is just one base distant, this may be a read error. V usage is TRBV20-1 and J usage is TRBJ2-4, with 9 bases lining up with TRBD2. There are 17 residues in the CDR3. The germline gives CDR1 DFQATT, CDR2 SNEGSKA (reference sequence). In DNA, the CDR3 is TGCAGTGCTAGAGTCAGCGGGGGGACCCTAGCCAGAAACATTCAGTACTTC. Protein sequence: CSARVSGGTLARNIQYF.

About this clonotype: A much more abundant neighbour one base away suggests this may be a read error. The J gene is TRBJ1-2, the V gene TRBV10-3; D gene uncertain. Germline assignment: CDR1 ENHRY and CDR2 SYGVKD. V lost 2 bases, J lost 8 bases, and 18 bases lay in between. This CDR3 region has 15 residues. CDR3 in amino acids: CAISEAPPPGRGYTF. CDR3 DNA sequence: TGTGCCATCAGTGAGGCCCCCCCGCCCGGAAGGGGCTACACCTTC.

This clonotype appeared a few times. The CDR3 here is CASIPLGISGAGELFF. CDR3 DNA: TGTGCCAGCATCCCCCTCGGGATTAGTGGAGCCGGGGAGCTGTTTTTT. The chain is built from TRBV6-5 and TRBJ2-2; a possible D gene is TRBD2 (5 bases). CDR1 is MNHEY, CDR2 SVGAGI, per germline. V lost 7 bases, J lost 6 bases, and 21 bases lay in between. The CDR3 runs to 16 residues.

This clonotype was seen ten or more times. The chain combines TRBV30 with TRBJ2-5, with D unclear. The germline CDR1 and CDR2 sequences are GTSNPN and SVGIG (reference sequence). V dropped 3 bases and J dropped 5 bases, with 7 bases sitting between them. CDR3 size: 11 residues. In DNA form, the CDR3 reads TGTGCCTGGAGCGGGCAGGAGACCCAGTACTTC. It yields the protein CAWSGQETQYF.

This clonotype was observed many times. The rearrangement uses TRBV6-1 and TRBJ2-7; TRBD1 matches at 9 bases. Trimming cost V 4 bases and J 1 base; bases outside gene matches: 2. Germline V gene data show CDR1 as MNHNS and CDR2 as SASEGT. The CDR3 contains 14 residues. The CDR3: CASSGGQGSYEQYF. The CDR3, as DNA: TGTGCCAGCAGTGGGGGACAGGGATCCTACGAGCAGTACTTC.

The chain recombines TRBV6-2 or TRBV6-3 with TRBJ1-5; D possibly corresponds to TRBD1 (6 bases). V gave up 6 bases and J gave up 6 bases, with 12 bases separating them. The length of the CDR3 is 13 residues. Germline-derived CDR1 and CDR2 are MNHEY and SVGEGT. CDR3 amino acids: CASRYTGTQPQHF. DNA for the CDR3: TGTGCCAGCAGATACACAGGGACTCAGCCCCAGCATTTT.

The CDR3 is CASSPSNYNTDTQYF. The CDR3 DNA sequence: TGTGCCAGCAGCCCTAGCAACTATAACACAGATACGCAGTATTTT. The genes are TRBV7-6 and TRBJ2-3; tentatively, D is TRBD2 (5 bases). Trimming took 5 bases from V and 2 from J, leaving 14 bases between them. Per germline, CDR1 SGHVS and CDR2 FNYEAQ. This CDR3 is built from 15 residues.

The CDR3 region is CASSLGEGRETRYF. The CDR3 bases are TGCGCCAGCAGCTTGGGGGAGGGAAGAGAGACCCGGTACTTC. This chain joins TRBV5-1 and TRBJ2-7, with TRBD2 matching 7 bases. Trimming cost V 0 bases and J 12 bases; bases outside gene matches: 12. From germline, CDR1 is SGHRS and CDR2 YFSETQ. The CDR3 covers 14 residues.

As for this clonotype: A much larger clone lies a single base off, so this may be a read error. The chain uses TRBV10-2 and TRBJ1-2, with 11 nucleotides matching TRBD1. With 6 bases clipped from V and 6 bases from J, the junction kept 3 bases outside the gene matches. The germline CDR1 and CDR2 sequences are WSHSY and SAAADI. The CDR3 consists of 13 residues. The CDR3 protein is CASRDRGLHGYTF. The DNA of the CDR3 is TGCGCCAGCAGGGACAGGGGGCTCCATGGCTACACCTTC.

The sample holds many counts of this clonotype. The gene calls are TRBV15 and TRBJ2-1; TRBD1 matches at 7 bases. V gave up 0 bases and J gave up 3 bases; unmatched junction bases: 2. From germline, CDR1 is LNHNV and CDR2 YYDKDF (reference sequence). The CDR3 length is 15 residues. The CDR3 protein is CATSRETGFYNEQFF. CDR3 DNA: TGTGCCACCAGCAGAGAGACAGGGTTCTACAATGAGCAGTTCTTC.

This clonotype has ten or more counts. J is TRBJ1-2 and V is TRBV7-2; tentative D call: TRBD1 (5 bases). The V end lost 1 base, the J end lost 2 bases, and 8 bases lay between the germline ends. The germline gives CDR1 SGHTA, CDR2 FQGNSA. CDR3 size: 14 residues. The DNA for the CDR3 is TGTGCCAGCAGCTTAGTTGGGGCCAACTATGGCTACACCTTC. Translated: CASSLVGANYGYTF.

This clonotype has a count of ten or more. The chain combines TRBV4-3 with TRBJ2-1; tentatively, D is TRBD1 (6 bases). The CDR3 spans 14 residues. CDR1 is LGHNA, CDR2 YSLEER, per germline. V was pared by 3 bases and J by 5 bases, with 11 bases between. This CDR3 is CASSQPGQHNEQFF. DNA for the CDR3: TGCGCCAGCAGCCAGCCCGGACAGCACAATGAGCAGTTCTTC.

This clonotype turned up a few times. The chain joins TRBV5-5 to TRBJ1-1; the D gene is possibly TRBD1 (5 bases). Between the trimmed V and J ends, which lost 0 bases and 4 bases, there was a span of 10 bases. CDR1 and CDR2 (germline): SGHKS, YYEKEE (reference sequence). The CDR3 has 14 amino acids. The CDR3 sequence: CASSLDRIRTEAFF. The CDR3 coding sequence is TGTGCCAGCAGCTTGGACAGGATACGCACTGAAGCTTTCTTT.

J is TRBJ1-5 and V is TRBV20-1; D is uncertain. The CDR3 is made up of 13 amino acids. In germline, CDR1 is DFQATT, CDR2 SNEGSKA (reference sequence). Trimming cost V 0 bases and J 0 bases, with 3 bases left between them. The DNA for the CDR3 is TGCAGTGCTAGAGATTATAGCAATCAGCCCCAGCATTTT. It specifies CSARDYSNQPQHF.

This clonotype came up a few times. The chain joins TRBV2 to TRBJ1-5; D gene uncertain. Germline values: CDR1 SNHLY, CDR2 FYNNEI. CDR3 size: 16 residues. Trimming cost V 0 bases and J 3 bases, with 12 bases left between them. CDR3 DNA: TGTGCCAGCAGTGAAGCGAGAGGAGGGTTCAATCAGCCCCAGCATTTT. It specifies CASSEARGGFNQPQHF.

CDR3 nucleotide sequence: TGTGCCAGCAGCGTAGGGGATAACAGGGAGGATGGCTACACCTTC. Encoded protein: CASSVGDNREDGYTF. This chain joins TRBV9 and TRBJ1-2, with D possibly TRBD1 on 6 matching bases. Germline CDR1 is SGDLS and CDR2 is YYNGEE. V lost 0 bases and J lost 6, with 15 bases in between. There are 15 residues in the CDR3.

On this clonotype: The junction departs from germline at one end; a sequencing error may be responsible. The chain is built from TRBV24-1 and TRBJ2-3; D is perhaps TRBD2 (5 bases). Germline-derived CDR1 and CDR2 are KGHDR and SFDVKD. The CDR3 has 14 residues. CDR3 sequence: CATSGSKRADTRYF. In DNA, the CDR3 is TGTGCCACCAGTGGTTCTAAGAGGGCAGATACGCGGTATTTT.

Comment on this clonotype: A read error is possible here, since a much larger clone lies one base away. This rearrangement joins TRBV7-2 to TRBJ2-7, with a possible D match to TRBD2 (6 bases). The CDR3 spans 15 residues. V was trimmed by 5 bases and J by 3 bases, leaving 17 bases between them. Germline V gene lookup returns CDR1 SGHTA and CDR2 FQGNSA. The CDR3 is CASSAGRGKGYEQYF. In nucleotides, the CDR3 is TGTGCCAGCAGCGCCGGTCGGGGGAAGGGCTACGAGCAGTACTTC. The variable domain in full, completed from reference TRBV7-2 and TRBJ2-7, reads GAGVSQSPSNKVTEKGKDVELRCDPISGHTALYWYRQSLGQGLEFLIYFQGNSAPDKSGLPSDRFSAERTGGSVSTLTIQRTQQEDSAVYLCASSAGRGKGYEQYFGPGTRLTVT.

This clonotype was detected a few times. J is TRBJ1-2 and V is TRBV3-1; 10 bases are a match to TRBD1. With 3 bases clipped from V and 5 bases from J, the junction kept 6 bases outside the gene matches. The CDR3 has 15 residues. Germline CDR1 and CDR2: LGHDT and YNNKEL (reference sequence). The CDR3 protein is CASSHRQGARYGYTF. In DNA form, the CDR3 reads TGTGCCAGCAGCCACAGACAGGGGGCCAGGTATGGCTACACCTTC.

The CDR3, as DNA: TGTGCCAGCAAGGAAACAGGGGGAATCTACGAGCAGTACTTC. Translation: CASKETGGIYEQYF. The V call is TRBV6-2 or TRBV6-3, the J call TRBJ2-7; 8 positions agree with TRBD1. The CDR3 loop spans 14 amino acids. Germline loops: CDR1 MNHEY, CDR2 SVGEGT. With V trimmed by 7 bases and J by 3 bases, 8 bases remained unmatched.

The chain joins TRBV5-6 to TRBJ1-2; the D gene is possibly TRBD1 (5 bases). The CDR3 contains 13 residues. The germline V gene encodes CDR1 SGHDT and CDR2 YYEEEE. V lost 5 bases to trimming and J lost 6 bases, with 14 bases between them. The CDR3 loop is CASSRLQGNGYTF. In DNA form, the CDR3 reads TGTGCCAGCAGTCGACTTCAGGGAAATGGCTACACCTTC.